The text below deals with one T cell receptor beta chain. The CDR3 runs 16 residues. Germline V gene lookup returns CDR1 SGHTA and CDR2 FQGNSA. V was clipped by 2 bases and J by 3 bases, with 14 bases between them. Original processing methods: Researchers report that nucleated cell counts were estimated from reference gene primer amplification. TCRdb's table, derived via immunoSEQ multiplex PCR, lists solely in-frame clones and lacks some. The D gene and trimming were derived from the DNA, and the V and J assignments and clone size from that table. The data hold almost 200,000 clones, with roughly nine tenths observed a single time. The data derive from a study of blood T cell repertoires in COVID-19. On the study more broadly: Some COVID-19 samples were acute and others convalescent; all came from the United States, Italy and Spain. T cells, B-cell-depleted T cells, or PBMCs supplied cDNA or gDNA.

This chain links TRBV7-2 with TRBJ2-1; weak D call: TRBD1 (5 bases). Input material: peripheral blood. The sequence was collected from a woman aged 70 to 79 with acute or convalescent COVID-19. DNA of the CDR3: TGTGCCAGCAGCTTACTAGGGTTAGGGGTCTACAATGAGCAGTTCTTC. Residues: CASSLLGLGVYNEQFF.